This is a list of T cell receptor beta chains from one sample in a study of PD-1 blockade in classical Hodgkin lymphoma. The table came from immunoSEQ multiplex PCR; TCRdb's copy has only in-frame clones and leaves some out. The sample has over 75,000 clones, approximately 90% seen once; the top ten hold around 2.9%. Source: peripheral blood mononuclear cells (PBMCs), taken before the fourth cycle of nivolumab. These receptors all come from a human donor with classical Hodgkin lymphoma. Both conserved end residues are part of each CDR3. Fields, in order: J gene, V gene, clone size, D gene, CDR3 protein, CDR3 DNA. D genes are given only for firm matches. Part of the rows lack a size; the others show once, few, many or a class for expanded clones.

J gene: TRBJ2-7; V gene: TRBV7-6; clone size: once; D gene: .; CDR3 protein: CASSFGRSYEQYF; CDR3 DNA: TGTGCCAGCAGCTTTGGCCGCTCCTACGAGCAGTACTTC
J gene: TRBJ2-7; V gene: TRBV5-4; clone size: .; D gene: .; CDR3 protein: CASSLWGGLGEQYF; CDR3 DNA: TGTGCCAGCAGCTTGTGGGGGGGGCTAGGCGAGCAGTACTTC
J gene: TRBJ2-3; V gene: TRBV7-9; clone size: .; D gene: .; CDR3 protein: CASSLYEDADTQYF; CDR3 DNA: TGTGCCAGCAGCCTATACGAAGACGCAGATACGCAGTATTTT
J gene: TRBJ1-2; V gene: TRBV7-9; clone size: .; D gene: TRBD1; CDR3 protein: CASSLSGDRGLWGYTF; CDR3 DNA: TGTGCCAGCAGCTTGTCTGGGGACAGGGGACTCTGGGGCTACACCTTC
J gene: TRBJ2-3; V gene: TRBV6-6; clone size: .; D gene: TRBD2; CDR3 protein: CASSQGGGGYTDTQYF; CDR3 DNA: TGTGCCAGCAGTCAAGGTGGGGGGGGGTACACAGATACGCAGTATTTT
J gene: TRBJ1-6; V gene: TRBV11-2; clone size: .; D gene: .; CDR3 protein: CASSLGRTFYYNSPLHF; CDR3 DNA: TGTGCCAGCAGCTTAGGCCGGACTTTTTACTATAATTCACCCCTCCACTTT
J gene: TRBJ1-6; V gene: TRBV12-5; clone size: .; D gene: .; CDR3 protein: CASGDDRLGSSYNSPLHF; CDR3 DNA: TGTGCTAGTGGTGATGACAGGTTGGGAAGCTCCTATAATTCACCCCTCCACTTT
J gene: TRBJ1-1; V gene: TRBV2; clone size: .; D gene: .; CDR3 protein: CASSDLGNTEAFF; CDR3 DNA: TGTGCCAGCAGTGATTTGGGGAACACTGAAGCTTTCTTT
J gene: TRBJ1-3; V gene: TRBV5-5; clone size: .; D gene: .; CDR3 protein: CASATTPSGNTIYF; CDR3 DNA: TGTGCCAGCGCCACCACTCCCTCTGGAAACACCATATATTTT
J gene: TRBJ1-1; V gene: TRBV6-5; clone size: .; D gene: .; CDR3 protein: CASSAGAAYTEAFF; CDR3 DNA: TGTGCCAGCTCGGCTGGGGCAGCCTACACTGAAGCTTTCTTT
J gene: TRBJ1-2; V gene: TRBV7-8; clone size: .; D gene: TRBD1; CDR3 protein: CASSFGDGQGGYGYTF; CDR3 DNA: TGTGCCAGCAGCTTTGGGGACGGACAGGGTGGCTATGGCTACACCTTC
J gene: TRBJ2-7; V gene: TRBV7-2; clone size: .; D gene: TRBD1; CDR3 protein: CASSTGTGAAYEQYF; CDR3 DNA: TGTGCCAGCAGCACCGGGACAGGGGCGGCCTACGAGCAGTACTTC
J gene: TRBJ1-1; V gene: TRBV5-1; clone size: .; D gene: .; CDR3 protein: CASSLGMHGTEAFF; CDR3 DNA: TGCGCCAGCAGCTTGGGGATGCACGGCACTGAAGCTTTCTTT
J gene: TRBJ2-1; V gene: TRBV2; clone size: .; D gene: .; CDR3 protein: CASSELTGLALTYNEQFF; CDR3 DNA: TGTGCCAGCAGTGAACTAACCGGTCTAGCGCTAACCTACAATGAGCAGTTCTTC
J gene: TRBJ2-7; V gene: TRBV5-6; clone size: .; D gene: .; CDR3 protein: CASSFRGRISYEQYF; CDR3 DNA: TGTGCCAGCAGCTTTCGAGGCAGGATCTCCTACGAGCAGTACTTC
J gene: TRBJ1-5; V gene: TRBV2; clone size: .; D gene: .; CDR3 protein: CASSDGGYSNQPQHF; CDR3 DNA: TGTGCCAGCAGTGATGGGGGGTATAGCAATCAGCCCCAGCATTTT
J gene: TRBJ1-5; V gene: TRBV4-3; clone size: .; D gene: .; CDR3 protein: CASSQDFVIPNQPQHF; CDR3 DNA: TGCGCCAGCAGCCAAGATTTCGTCATTCCCAATCAGCCCCAGCATTTT
J gene: TRBJ2-1; V gene: TRBV7-2; clone size: .; D gene: TRBD2; CDR3 protein: CASSLATAGGPLSNEQFF; CDR3 DNA: TGTGCCAGCAGCTTAGCTACGGCGGGGGGGCCTCTCAGCAATGAGCAGTTCTTC
J gene: TRBJ2-7; V gene: TRBV7-2; clone size: .; D gene: TRBD2; CDR3 protein: CASSPTSGLYEQYF; CDR3 DNA: TGTGCCAGCAGCCCTACTAGCGGACTCTACGAGCAGTACTTC
J gene: TRBJ1-2; V gene: TRBV4-3; clone size: .; D gene: .; CDR3 protein: CASSHGLASFYGYTF; CDR3 DNA: TGCGCCAGCAGCCACGGCCTTGCCTCATTCTATGGCTACACCTTC
J gene: TRBJ2-7; V gene: TRBV7-5; clone size: .; D gene: .; CDR3 protein: CARSLGLSGSPYEQYF; CDR3 DNA: TGTGCCAGAAGCTTAGGGTTATCAGGCAGTCCCTACGAGCAGTACTTC
J gene: TRBJ1-6; V gene: TRBV5-1; clone size: .; D gene: .; CDR3 protein: CASSLFRQGSYNSPLHF; CDR3 DNA: TGCGCCAGCAGCTTGTTCAGGCAAGGATCCTATAATTCACCCCTCCACTTT
J gene: TRBJ1-4; V gene: TRBV6-1; clone size: .; D gene: TRBD1; CDR3 protein: CASTQDRVDEKLFF; CDR3 DNA: TGTGCCAGCACCCAAGACAGGGTGGATGAAAAACTGTTTTTT
J gene: TRBJ2-1; V gene: TRBV2; clone size: .; D gene: .; CDR3 protein: CASRPTGGSYNEQFF; CDR3 DNA: TGTGCCAGCAGGCCGACCGGGGGTTCCTACAATGAGCAGTTCTTC
J gene: TRBJ2-4; V gene: TRBV29-1; clone size: once; D gene: .; CDR3 protein: CSVESGGFSAKNIQYF; CDR3 DNA: TGCAGCGTTGAATCTGGGGGGTTCTCGGCCAAAAACATTCAGTACTTC
J gene: TRBJ1-2; V gene: TRBV7-2; clone size: few; D gene: .; CDR3 protein: CASSLGTSKLEGGYTF; CDR3 DNA: TGTGCCAGCAGCTTAGGGACATCCAAATTGGAGGGTGGCTACACCTTC
J gene: TRBJ1-4; V gene: TRBV30; clone size: .; D gene: .; CDR3 protein: CAWEGGRGEKLFF; CDR3 DNA: TGTGCCTGGGAGGGGGGAAGAGGTGAAAAACTGTTTTTT
J gene: TRBJ1-6; V gene: TRBV30; clone size: few; D gene: .; CDR3 protein: CACSGEETSPLHF; CDR3 DNA: TGTGCCTGTTCCGGTGAGGAAACTTCACCCCTCCACTTT
J gene: TRBJ1-2; V gene: TRBV29-1; clone size: .; D gene: .; CDR3 protein: CSVEGISNYGYTF; CDR3 DNA: TGCAGCGTTGAGGGGATAAGTAACTATGGCTACACCTTC
J gene: TRBJ1-1; V gene: TRBV27; clone size: .; D gene: TRBD1; CDR3 protein: CASSPRGQNTEAFF; CDR3 DNA: TGTGCCAGCAGTCCGAGGGGGCAGAACACTGAAGCTTTCTTT
J gene: TRBJ1-5; V gene: TRBV30; clone size: .; D gene: .; CDR3 protein: CAWSVLLGQPQHF; CDR3 DNA: TGTGCCTGGAGTGTACTACTTGGTCAGCCCCAGCATTTT
J gene: TRBJ1-2; V gene: TRBV12-2; clone size: .; D gene: .; CDR3 protein: CASRLATGRNSYGYTF; CDR3 DNA: TGTGCAAGTCGCTTAGCGACAGGGCGGAACTCTTATGGCTACACCTTC
J gene: TRBJ1-4; V gene: TRBV6-5; clone size: .; D gene: .; CDR3 protein: CASSYSKGTAEKLFF; CDR3 DNA: TGTGCCAGCAGTTACTCGAAAGGGACGGCTGAAAAACTGTTTTTT
J gene: TRBJ2-1; V gene: TRBV14; clone size: once; D gene: .; CDR3 protein: CASSQGAYNEQFF; CDR3 DNA: TGTGCCAGCAGCCAGGGAGCCTACAATGAGCAGTTCTTC
J gene: TRBJ1-2; V gene: TRBV9; clone size: .; D gene: .; CDR3 protein: CASSPAGGREGSGYTF; CDR3 DNA: TGTGCCAGCAGCCCGGCGGGGGGCAGGGAAGGTTCTGGCTACACCTTC
J gene: TRBJ1-4; V gene: TRBV5-8; clone size: .; D gene: .; CDR3 protein: CASSPWRNGEKLFF; CDR3 DNA: TGTGCCAGCAGCCCTTGGCGGAATGGCGAAAAACTGTTTTTT